A selection of T cell receptor beta chains follows, all from one sample in a study of blood T cell repertoires in COVID-19. The assay was immunoSEQ multiplex PCR, and TCRdb's table has in-frame clones only and misses some. This table has 50,000 to 55,000 clones, 75% to 90% appearing once. Sample: peripheral blood. The source of these receptors is a man aged 60-69 years with active COVID-19. Both conserved end residues are part of each CDR3. D genes are given only for firm matches. Clone size is stated in some rows and not others, as once, few, many or a class when expanded.

j_call: TRBJ2-3
d_call: .
v_call: TRBV7-3
clone_size: .
cdr3_aa: CASSPGQPSTDTQYF
cdr3_nt: TGTGCCAGCAGCCCCGGACAGCCTAGCACAGATACGCAGTATTTT

j_call: TRBJ2-3
d_call: .
v_call: TRBV24-1
clone_size: once
cdr3_aa: CATSGTTNTDTQYF
cdr3_nt: TGTGCCACCAGTGGGACTACTAACACAGATACGCAGTATTTT

j_call: TRBJ2-7
d_call: TRBD2
v_call: TRBV6-2/TRBV6-3
clone_size: once
cdr3_aa: CASSYCRGRACEQYF
cdr3_nt: TGTGCCAGCAGTTACTGCCGCGGGAGGGCCTGCGAGCAGTACTTC

j_call: TRBJ2-2
d_call: TRBD1
v_call: TRBV6-5
clone_size: .
cdr3_aa: CASSGGTGGSGELFF
cdr3_nt: TGTGCCAGCAGCGGGGGGACAGGGGGCAGCGGGGAGCTGTTTTTT

j_call: TRBJ2-7
d_call: TRBD2
v_call: TRBV27
clone_size: .
cdr3_aa: CASSTSVPSTEQYF
cdr3_nt: TGTGCCAGCAGTACTAGCGTACCAAGTACCGAGCAGTACTTC

j_call: TRBJ2-5
d_call: TRBD1
v_call: TRBV30
clone_size: .
cdr3_aa: CAWSVQRTGSLETQYF
cdr3_nt: TGTGCCTGGAGTGTGCAAAGGACAGGGAGTTTGGAGACCCAGTACTTC

j_call: TRBJ2-5
d_call: .
v_call: TRBV10-3
clone_size: .
cdr3_aa: CAISLQGPQETQYF
cdr3_nt: TGTGCCATCAGCTTACAGGGACCCCAAGAGACCCAGTACTTC

j_call: TRBJ2-2
d_call: TRBD2
v_call: TRBV28
clone_size: .
cdr3_aa: CASSHPSGEVGGELFF
cdr3_nt: TGTGCCAGCAGCCACCCTAGCGGGGAGGTTGGCGGGGAGCTGTTTTTT

j_call: TRBJ2-3
d_call: TRBD2
v_call: TRBV7-2
clone_size: .
cdr3_aa: CASSLRGLAGARADTQYF
cdr3_nt: TGTGCCAGCAGCCTGCGAGGACTAGCGGGAGCGAGGGCAGATACGCAGTATTTT

j_call: TRBJ1-1
d_call: .
v_call: TRBV14
clone_size: .
cdr3_aa: CASSQDRGTEAFF
cdr3_nt: TGTGCCAGCAGCCAAGATCGAGGGACTGAAGCTTTCTTT

j_call: TRBJ2-5
d_call: TRBD1
v_call: TRBV2
clone_size: .
cdr3_aa: CASSDYRDRGGETQYF
cdr3_nt: TGTGCCAGCAGTGACTACCGGGACAGGGGCGGAGAGACCCAGTACTTC

j_call: TRBJ2-5
d_call: TRBD2
v_call: TRBV28
clone_size: once
cdr3_aa: CASRLGTSGVRETQYF
cdr3_nt: TGTGCCAGCAGGTTGGGGACTAGCGGGGTCCGGGAGACCCAGTACTTC

j_call: TRBJ1-5
d_call: .
v_call: TRBV4-2
clone_size: .
cdr3_aa: CASSPGGVYYSNQPQHF
cdr3_nt: TGTGCCAGCAGCCCCGGCGGGGTTTATTATAGCAATCAGCCCCAGCATTTT

j_call: TRBJ2-7
d_call: TRBD1
v_call: TRBV28
clone_size: .
cdr3_aa: CAAGARGILSNYEQYF
cdr3_nt: TGTGCCGCCGGGGCCAGGGGGATTCTTTCTAACTACGAGCAGTACTTC

j_call: TRBJ2-2
d_call: TRBD2
v_call: TRBV28
clone_size: .
cdr3_aa: CASSFVAGGPRTGELFF
cdr3_nt: TGTGCCAGCAGTTTCGTAGCGGGAGGGCCGCGGACCGGGGAGCTGTTTTTT

j_call: TRBJ1-6
d_call: .
v_call: TRBV4-1
clone_size: .
cdr3_aa: CASSQVVDNSPLHF
cdr3_nt: TGCGCCAGCAGCCAAGTCGTTGATAATTCACCCCTCCACTTT

j_call: TRBJ2-1
d_call: TRBD2
v_call: TRBV7-9
clone_size: .
cdr3_aa: CASRLAGYAEQFF
cdr3_nt: TGTGCCAGCAGACTAGCGGGATATGCTGAGCAGTTCTTC

j_call: TRBJ1-5
d_call: .
v_call: TRBV6-6
clone_size: .
cdr3_aa: CASSYQGLQHF
cdr3_nt: TGTGCCAGCAGTTACCAGGGACTCCAGCATTTT

j_call: TRBJ1-2
d_call: .
v_call: TRBV5-4
clone_size: .
cdr3_aa: CASSLGSGRESYGYTF
cdr3_nt: TGTGCCAGCAGCTTGGGTTCGGGACGGGAGTCCTATGGCTACACCTTC

j_call: TRBJ2-4
d_call: .
v_call: TRBV3-1/TRBV3-2
clone_size: .
cdr3_aa: CASSQDRKRDIQYF
cdr3_nt: TGTGCCAGCAGCCAAGATCGGAAGAGGGACATTCAGTACTTC

j_call: TRBJ1-2
d_call: .
v_call: TRBV19
clone_size: .
cdr3_aa: CASSEQASIYGYTF
cdr3_nt: TGTGCCAGTAGTGAACAGGCCTCTATCTATGGCTACACCTTC

j_call: TRBJ1-5
d_call: .
v_call: TRBV9
clone_size: .
cdr3_aa: CASSRLGVPPQHF
cdr3_nt: TGTGCCAGCAGCCGACTCGGGGTTCCGCCCCAGCATTTT

j_call: TRBJ1-1
d_call: TRBD1
v_call: TRBV20-1
clone_size: .
cdr3_aa: CRPSQGMEAFF
cdr3_nt: TGCAGACCGTCACAGGGGATGGAAGCTTTCTTT

j_call: TRBJ1-3
d_call: TRBD1
v_call: TRBV28
clone_size: .
cdr3_aa: CASEGGGGTGNTIYF
cdr3_nt: TGTGCCAGCGAAGGAGGAGGGGGCACTGGAAACACCATATATTTT

j_call: TRBJ2-1
d_call: .
v_call: TRBV11-2
clone_size: .
cdr3_aa: CASSLPRSGNNEQFF
cdr3_nt: TGTGCCAGCAGCTTACCACGCTCCGGGAACAATGAGCAGTTCTTC

j_call: TRBJ2-7
d_call: TRBD1
v_call: TRBV7-2
clone_size: .
cdr3_aa: CASSLGTTGGYEQYF
cdr3_nt: TGTGCCAGCAGCTTAGGGACGACAGGGGGCTACGAGCAGTACTTC